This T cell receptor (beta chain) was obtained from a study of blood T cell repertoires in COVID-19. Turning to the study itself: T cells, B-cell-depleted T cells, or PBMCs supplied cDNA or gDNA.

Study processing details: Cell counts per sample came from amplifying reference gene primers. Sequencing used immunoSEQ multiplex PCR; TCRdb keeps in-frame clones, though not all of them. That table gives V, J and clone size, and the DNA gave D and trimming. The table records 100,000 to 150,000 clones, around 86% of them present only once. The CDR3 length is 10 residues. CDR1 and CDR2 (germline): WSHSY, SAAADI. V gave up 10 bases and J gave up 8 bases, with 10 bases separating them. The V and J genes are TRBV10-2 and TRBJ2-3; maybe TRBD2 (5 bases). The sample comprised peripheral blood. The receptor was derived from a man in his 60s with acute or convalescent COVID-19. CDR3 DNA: TGCGCCACTCGGACTGGTACGCAGTATTTT. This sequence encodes CATRTGTQYF.